This T cell receptor beta chain stems from a study of T cell responses to AZD1222 COVID-19 vaccine. Study results and limitations: The study found vaccine-associated CD4 TCRs spanning spike, dominant at 160-218 and 743-854. Spike-specific TCR breadth and depth were elevated following two AZD1222 doses. Possibly, clonal diversity was underestimated; donors were largely white British and included more females.

CDR1 and CDR2 (germline): LGHNA, YSLEER. V was cut by 0 bases and J by 4 bases, with 12 bases left in between. There are 15 residues in the CDR3. Only in-frame clones appear in the TCRdb table, and some are missing; sequencing was by immunoSEQ multiplex PCR. The sample lists 120,000 or so clones, about 89% occurring once. Regarding this clone: Its matching antigen is unknown.

The specimen was peripheral blood, collected on day 0 of AZD1222 vaccination. The clonotype was recovered from an adult in good health. The rearrangement joins TRBV4-3 to TRBJ1-2; a weak D match, TRBD1 (5 bases). The CDR3 region is CASSQEPGTGYGYTF. CDR3 DNA sequence: TGCGCCAGCAGCCAAGAACCCGGGACCGGCTATGGCTACACCTTC.